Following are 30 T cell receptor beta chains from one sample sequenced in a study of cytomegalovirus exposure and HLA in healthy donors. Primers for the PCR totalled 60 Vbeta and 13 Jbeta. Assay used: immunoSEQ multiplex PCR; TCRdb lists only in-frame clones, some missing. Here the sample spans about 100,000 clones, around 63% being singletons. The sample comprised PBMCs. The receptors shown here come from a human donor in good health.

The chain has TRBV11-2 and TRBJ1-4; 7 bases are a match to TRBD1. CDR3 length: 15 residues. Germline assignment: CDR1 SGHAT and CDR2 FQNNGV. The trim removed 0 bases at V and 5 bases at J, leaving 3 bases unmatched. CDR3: CASSLDRGLNEKLFF. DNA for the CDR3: TGTGCCAGCAGCTTAGATAGGGGGCTAAATGAAAAACTGTTTTTT.

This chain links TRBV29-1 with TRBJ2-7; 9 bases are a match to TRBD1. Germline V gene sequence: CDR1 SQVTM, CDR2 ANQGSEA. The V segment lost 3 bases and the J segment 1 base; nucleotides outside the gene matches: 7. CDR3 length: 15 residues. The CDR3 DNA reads TGCAGCGTTGACCGCGGGACAGGGTATTCCTACGAGCAGTACTTC. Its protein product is CSVDRGTGYSYEQYF.

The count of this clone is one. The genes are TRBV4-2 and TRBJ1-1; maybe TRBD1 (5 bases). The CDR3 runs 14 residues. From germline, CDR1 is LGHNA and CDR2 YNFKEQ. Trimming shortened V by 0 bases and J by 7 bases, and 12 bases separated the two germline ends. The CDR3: CASSQDPDTLEAFF. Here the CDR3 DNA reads TGTGCCAGCAGCCAAGACCCGGACACCCTTGAAGCTTTCTTT.

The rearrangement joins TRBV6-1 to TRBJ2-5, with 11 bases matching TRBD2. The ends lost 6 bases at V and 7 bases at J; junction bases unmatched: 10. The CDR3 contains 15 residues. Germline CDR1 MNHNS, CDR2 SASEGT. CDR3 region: CASSAGTSGRGTQYF. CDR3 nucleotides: TGTGCCAGCAGCGCAGGGACTAGCGGAAGAGGGACCCAGTACTTC.

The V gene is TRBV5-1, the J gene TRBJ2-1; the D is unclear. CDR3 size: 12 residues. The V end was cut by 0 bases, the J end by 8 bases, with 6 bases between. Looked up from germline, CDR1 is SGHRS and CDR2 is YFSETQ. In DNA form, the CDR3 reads TGCGCCAGCAGCTTGGTGTTCGATGAGCAGTTCTTC. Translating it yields CASSLVFDEQFF. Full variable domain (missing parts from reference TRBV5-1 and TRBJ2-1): KAGVTQTPRYLIKTRGQQVTLSCSPISGHRSVSWYQQTPGQGLQFLFEYFSETQRNKGNFPGRFSGRQFSNSRSEMNVSTLELGDSALYLCASSLVFDEQFFGPGTRLTVL.

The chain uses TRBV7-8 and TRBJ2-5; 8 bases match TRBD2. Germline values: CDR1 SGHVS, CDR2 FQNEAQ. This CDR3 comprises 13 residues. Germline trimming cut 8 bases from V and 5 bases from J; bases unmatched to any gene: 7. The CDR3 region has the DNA TGTGCCAGCTTAAACCCGGGGGGGGAGACCCAGTACTTC. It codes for CASLNPGGETQYF.

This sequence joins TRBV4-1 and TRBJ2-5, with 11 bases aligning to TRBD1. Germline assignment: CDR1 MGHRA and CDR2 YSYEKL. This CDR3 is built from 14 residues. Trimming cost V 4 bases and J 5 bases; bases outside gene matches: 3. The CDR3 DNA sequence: TGCGCCAGCAGCCTTAGGACAGGGGGCGAGACCCAGTACTTC. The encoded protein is CASSLRTGGETQYF.

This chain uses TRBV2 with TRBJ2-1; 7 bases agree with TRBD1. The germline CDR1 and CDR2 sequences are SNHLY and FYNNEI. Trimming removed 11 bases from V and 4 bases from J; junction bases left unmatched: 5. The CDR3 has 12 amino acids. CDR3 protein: CAGQDRYNEQFF. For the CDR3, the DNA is TGTGCCGGTCAGGACAGGTACAATGAGCAGTTCTTC.

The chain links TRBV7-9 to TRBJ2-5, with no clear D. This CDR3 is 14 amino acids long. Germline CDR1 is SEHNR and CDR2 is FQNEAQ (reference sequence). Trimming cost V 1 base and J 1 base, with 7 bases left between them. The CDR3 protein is CASSLGAAQETQYF. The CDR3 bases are TGTGCCAGCAGCTTAGGGGCAGCCCAAGAGACCCAGTACTTC.

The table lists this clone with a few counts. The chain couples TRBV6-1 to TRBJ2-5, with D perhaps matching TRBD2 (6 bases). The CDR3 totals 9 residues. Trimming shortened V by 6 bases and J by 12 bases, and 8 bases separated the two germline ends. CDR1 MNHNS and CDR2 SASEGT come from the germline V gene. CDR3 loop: CASSREKYF. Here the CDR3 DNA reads TGTGCCAGCAGCCGGGAGAAGTACTTC.

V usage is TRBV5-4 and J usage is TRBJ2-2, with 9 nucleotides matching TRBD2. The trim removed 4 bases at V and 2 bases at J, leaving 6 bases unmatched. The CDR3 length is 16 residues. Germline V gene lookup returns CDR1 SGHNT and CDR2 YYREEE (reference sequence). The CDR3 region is CASSPSGRTNTGELFF. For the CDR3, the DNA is TGTGCCAGCAGCCCGAGCGGGAGGACTAACACCGGGGAGCTGTTTTTT.

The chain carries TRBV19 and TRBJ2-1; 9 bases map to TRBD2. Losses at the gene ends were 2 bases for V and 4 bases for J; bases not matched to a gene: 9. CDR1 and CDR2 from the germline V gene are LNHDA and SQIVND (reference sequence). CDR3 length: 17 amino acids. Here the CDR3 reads CASSILPSGEIYNEQFF. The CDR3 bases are TGTGCCAGTAGTATACTTCCTAGCGGGGAAATTTACAATGAGCAGTTCTTC.

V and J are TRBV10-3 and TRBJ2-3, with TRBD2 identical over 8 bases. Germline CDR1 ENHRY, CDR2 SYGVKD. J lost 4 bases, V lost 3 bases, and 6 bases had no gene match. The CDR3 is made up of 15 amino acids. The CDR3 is CAISDQQREPDTQYF. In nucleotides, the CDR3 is TGTGCCATCAGTGACCAGCAGCGGGAGCCAGATACGCAGTATTTT.

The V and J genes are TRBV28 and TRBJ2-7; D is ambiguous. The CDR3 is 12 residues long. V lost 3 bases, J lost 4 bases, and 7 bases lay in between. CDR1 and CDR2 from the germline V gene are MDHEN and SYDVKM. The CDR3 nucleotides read TGTGCCAGCAGTTTTGGGCGATACGAGCAGTACTTC. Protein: CASSFGRYEQYF.

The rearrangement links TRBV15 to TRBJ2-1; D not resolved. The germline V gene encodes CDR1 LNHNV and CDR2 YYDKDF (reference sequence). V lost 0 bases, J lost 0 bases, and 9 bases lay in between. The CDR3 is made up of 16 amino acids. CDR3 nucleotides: TGTGCCACCAGCAGAGATCAGATCAGCTCCTACAATGAGCAGTTCTTC. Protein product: CATSRDQISSYNEQFF.

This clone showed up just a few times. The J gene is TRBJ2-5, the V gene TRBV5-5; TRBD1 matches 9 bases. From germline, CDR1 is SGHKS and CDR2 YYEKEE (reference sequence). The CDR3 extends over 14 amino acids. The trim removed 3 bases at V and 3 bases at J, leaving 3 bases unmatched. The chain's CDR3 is CASSSWDREETQYF. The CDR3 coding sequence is TGTGCCAGCAGCTCTTGGGACAGGGAAGAGACCCAGTACTTC.

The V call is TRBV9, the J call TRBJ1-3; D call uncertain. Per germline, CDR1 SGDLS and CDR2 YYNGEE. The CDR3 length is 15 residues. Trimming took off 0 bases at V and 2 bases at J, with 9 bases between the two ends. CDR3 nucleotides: TGTGCCAGCAGCGTAGATATCCGTACTGGAAACACCATATATTTT. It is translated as CASSVDIRTGNTIYF.

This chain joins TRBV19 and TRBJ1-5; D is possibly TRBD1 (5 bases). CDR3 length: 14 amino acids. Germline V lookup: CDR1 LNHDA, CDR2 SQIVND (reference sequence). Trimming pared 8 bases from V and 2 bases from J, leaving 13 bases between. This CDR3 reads CASCRVTGNQPQHF. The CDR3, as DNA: TGTGCCAGTTGTAGGGTGACAGGCAATCAGCCCCAGCATTTT. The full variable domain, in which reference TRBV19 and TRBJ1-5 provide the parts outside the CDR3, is DGGITQSPKYLFRKEGQNVTLSCEQNLNHDAMYWYRQDPGQGLRLIYYSQIVNDFQKGDIAEGYSVSREKKESFPLTVTSAQKNPTAFYLCASCRVTGNQPQHFGDGTRLSIL.

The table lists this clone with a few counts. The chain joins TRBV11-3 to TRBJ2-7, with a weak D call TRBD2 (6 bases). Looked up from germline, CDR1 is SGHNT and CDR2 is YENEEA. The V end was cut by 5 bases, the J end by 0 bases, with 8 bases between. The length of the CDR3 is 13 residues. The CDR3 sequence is CASSQTSSYEQYF. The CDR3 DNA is TGTGCCAGCAGCCAGACTAGCTCCTACGAGCAGTACTTC.

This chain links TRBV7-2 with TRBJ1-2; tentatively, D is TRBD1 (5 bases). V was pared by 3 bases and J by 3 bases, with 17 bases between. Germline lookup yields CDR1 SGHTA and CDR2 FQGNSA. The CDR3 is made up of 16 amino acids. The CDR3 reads CASSLGGQATYYGYTF. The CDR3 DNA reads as TGTGCCAGCAGCTTGGGAGGACAAGCGACCTACTATGGCTACACCTTC.

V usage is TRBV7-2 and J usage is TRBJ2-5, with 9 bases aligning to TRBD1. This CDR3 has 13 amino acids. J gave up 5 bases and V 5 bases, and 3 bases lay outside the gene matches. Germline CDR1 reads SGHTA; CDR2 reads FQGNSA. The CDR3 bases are TGTGCCAGCAGCGTCGGGACAGGGGAGACCCAGTACTTC. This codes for CASSVGTGETQYF.

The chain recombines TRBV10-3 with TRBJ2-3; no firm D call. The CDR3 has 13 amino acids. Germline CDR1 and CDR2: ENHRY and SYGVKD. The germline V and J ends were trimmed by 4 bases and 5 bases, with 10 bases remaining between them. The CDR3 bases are TGTGCCATCAGTGCCCAGGCACAAGATACGCAGTATTTT. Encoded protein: CAISAQAQDTQYF.

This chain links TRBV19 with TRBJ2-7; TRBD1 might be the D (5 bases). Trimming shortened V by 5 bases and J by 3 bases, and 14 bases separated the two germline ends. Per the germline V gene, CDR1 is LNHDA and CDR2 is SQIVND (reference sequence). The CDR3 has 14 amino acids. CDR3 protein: CASSLSRRDYEQYF. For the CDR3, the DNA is TGTGCCAGTAGTTTATCACGCAGGGACTACGAGCAGTACTTC.

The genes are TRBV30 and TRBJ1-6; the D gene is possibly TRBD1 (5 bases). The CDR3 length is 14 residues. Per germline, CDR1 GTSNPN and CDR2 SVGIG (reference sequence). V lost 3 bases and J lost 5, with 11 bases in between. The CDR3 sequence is CAWSAGHNNSPLHF. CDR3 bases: TGTGCCTGGAGCGCAGGACACAATAATTCACCCCTCCACTTT.

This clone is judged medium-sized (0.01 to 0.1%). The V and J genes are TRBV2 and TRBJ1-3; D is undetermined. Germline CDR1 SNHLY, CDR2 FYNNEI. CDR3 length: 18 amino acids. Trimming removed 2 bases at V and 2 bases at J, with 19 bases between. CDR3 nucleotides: TGTGCCAGCAGTGAACGGTCAGGACCGACCGGGGCTGGAAACACCATATATTTT. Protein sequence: CASSERSGPTGAGNTIYF. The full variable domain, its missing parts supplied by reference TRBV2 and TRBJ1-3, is EPEVTQTPSHQVTQMGQEVILRCVPISNHLYFYWYRQILGQKVEFLVSFYNNEISEKSEIFDDQFSVERPDGSNFTLKIRSTKLEDSAMYFCASSERSGPTGAGNTIYFGEGSWLTVV.

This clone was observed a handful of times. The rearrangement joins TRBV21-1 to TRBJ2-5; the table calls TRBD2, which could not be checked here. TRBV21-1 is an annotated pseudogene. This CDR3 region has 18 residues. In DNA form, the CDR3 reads TGTGCCAGCAGCAAAGGCGACTACGGGACTGCAATAGGTGAGACCCAGTACTTC. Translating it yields CASSKGDYGTAIGETQYF.

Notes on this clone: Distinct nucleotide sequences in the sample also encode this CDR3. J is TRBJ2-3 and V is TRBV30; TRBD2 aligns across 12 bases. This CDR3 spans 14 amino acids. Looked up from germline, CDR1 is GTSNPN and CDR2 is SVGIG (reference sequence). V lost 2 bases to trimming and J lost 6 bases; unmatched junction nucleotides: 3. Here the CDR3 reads CAWSLAGGADTQYF. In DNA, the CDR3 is TGTGCCTGGAGTCTAGCGGGGGGGGCGGATACGCAGTATTTT.

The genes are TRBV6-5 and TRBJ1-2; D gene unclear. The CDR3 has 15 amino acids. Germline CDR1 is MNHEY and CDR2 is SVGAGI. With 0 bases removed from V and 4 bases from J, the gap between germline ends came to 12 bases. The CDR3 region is CASSYSISVSYGYTF. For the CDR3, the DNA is TGTGCCAGCAGTTACTCGATTAGCGTAAGCTATGGCTACACCTTC.

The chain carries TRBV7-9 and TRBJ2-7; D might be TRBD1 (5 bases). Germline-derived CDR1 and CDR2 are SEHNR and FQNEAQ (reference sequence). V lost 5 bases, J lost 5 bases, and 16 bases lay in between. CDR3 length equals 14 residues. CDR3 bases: TGTGCCAGCAGCCCCCGGGCAGGGTTAGACGAGCAGTACTTC. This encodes CASSPRAGLDEQYF.

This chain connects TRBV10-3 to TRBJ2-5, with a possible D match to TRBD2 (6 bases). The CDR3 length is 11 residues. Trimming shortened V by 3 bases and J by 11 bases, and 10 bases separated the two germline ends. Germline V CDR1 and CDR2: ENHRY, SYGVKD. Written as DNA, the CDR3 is TGTGCCATCAGTGAATACGCGGGGCAGTACTTC. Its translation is CAISEYAGQYF.